A few counts support the clone carrying this TCR beta chain. Its cognate antigen is unknown. This specimen belongs to a study of response to subunit inactivated influenza vaccine. Study results and caveats: Only a handful of new T cells, the authors suggested, are recruited with each seasonal influenza vaccination.

TCRdb re-called the RT-PCR reads through MiXCR, storing one row per CDR3 protein. The sample records 650,000 to 800,000 distinct CDR3 sequences, approximately 14% being singletons. Germline values: CDR1 DFQATT, CDR2 SNEGSKA (reference sequence). There are 14 residues in the CDR3. With 0 bases clipped from V and 5 bases from J, the junction kept 3 bases outside the gene matches. The TCR sequence derives from a man between 45 and 60 years old who received an inactivated influenza vaccine. The gene calls are TRBV20-1 and TRBJ1-5; the match to TRBD1 covers 8 bases. The material was PBMCs from blood, obtained less than 15 days before vaccination. CDR3 region: CSARDQQGDQPQHF. CDR3 coding DNA: TGCAGTGCTAGAGATCAACAGGGGGATCAGCCCCAGCATTTT.